This TCR beta chain was sequenced during a study of T cells in Graves' hyperthyroidism and ophthalmopathy. Researchers amplified the TCR beta CDR3 regions from RNA transcripts. An initial round of RT-PCR targeting the TCR CDR3 relied on the HTBI primer set. A single record per CDR3 protein comes from TCRdb applying MiXCR to the multiplex PCR reads. In the table there are about 570,000 distinct CDR3 sequences, under 60% of which are singletons. Diagnostic decisions used clinical symptoms, serum thyroxine and TRAb, thyroid ultrasound and orbital computed tomography. As concerns this clonotype: Its specificity is not known.

Findings and caveats of the study: Blood also showed most of the thyroid clonotypes that were expanded above 0.001.

V was trimmed by 7 bases and J by 1 base, leaving 14 bases between them. Germline assignment: CDR1 WSHSY and CDR2 SAAADI. This CDR3 has 15 residues. Sequenced: peripheral blood or thyroid tissue (not recorded which). V gene TRBV10-2 combines with J gene TRBJ2-1, with D possibly matching TRBD2 (5 bases). The sequence came from an adult woman with Graves' disease, either hyperthyroidism or ophthalmopathy (not recorded which). CDR3 DNA sequence: TGCGCCAGCATTAGGAGCGGAGGTTCCTACAATGAGCAGTTCTTC. This gives the protein CASIRSGGSYNEQFF.